This T cell receptor beta chain originates from a study of blood T cell repertoires in COVID-19. Original processing methods: Amplifying reference gene primers gave estimates of nucleated cell counts. Profiled with immunoSEQ multiplex PCR; TCRdb holds only in-frame clones, not every one. That table furnishes V, J and clone size, whereas the DNA furnished D and trimming. This table has roughly 480,000 clones, 75% to 90% appearing once. The CDR3 runs 15 residues. J gave up 4 bases and V 5 bases, and 5 bases lay outside the gene matches. The germline CDR1 and CDR2 sequences are SGHNT and YENEEA. The count of this clone is one.

The chain couples TRBV11-3 to TRBJ2-2, with 9 bases that match TRBD1. Sequenced sample: peripheral blood. The TCR originated in a man between 18 and 35 years old with COVID-19, enrolled during active disease. Written as DNA, the CDR3 is TGTGCCAGCAGCCCCCGGACAGGGGCCACCGGGGAGCTGTTTTTT. This sequence encodes CASSPRTGATGELFF.